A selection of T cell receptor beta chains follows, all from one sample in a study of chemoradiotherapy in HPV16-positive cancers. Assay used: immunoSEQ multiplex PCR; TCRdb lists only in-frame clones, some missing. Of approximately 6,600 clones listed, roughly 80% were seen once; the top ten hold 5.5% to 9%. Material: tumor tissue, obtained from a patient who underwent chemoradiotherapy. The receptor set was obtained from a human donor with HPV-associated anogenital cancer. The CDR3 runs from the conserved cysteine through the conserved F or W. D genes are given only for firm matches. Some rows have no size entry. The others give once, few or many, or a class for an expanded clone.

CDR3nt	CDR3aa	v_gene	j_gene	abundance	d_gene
-	CASKQGGGLTMATPSVRRVYGYTF	TRBV21-1	TRBJ1-2	-	-
TGTGCCTGGAGTGTGGGACTAGCGGGAGATCAAGAGACCCAGTACTTC	CAWSVGLAGDQETQYF	TRBV30	TRBJ2-5	-	TRBD2
TGCGCCAGCAGCTTGGCGCTAGCGGGCAACACCGGGGAGCTGTTTTTT	CASSLALAGNTGELFF	TRBV5-1	TRBJ2-2	-	TRBD2
TGTGCCAGCTCAAGGACCGCTCAGACAACTGAAGCTTTCTTT	CASSRTAQTTEAFF	TRBV18	TRBJ1-1	-	-
TGTGCCAGTAGTACAACAGGGGCTAGCACAGATACGCAGTATTTT	CASSTTGASTDTQYF	TRBV19	TRBJ2-3	-	TRBD1
TGTGCTAGCAGCCGTAGCGGGGGCCCTACAGATACGCAGTATTTT	CASSRSGGPTDTQYF	TRBV7-7	TRBJ2-3	-	TRBD2
TGTGCCAGCTCACCTAACGGGGGCAATGAGCAGTTCTTC	CASSPNGGNEQFF	TRBV18	TRBJ2-1	-	-
TGTGCCAGCAGCTCCCGAATGGTGGGAGAGCAGTACTTC	CASSSRMVGEQYF	TRBV7-2	TRBJ2-7	-	-
TGCGCCAGCAGTCGCACAAGGATGAGCTCCTATAATTCACCCCTCCACTTT	CASSRTRMSSYNSPLHF	TRBV23-1	TRBJ1-6	-	-
TGTGCCAGCAGCCAAGGGGCGTACACAGATACGCAGTATTTT	CASSQGAYTDTQYF	TRBV14	TRBJ2-3	-	-
TGCGCCAGCAGGACTAGCGGGAGGTCGGAGGATGAGCAGTTCTTC	CASRTSGRSEDEQFF	TRBV5-1	TRBJ2-1	-	TRBD2
TGTGCCAGCGACCCCCTTGGGGGAGGCTACACCTTC	CASDPLGGGYTF	TRBV6-6	TRBJ1-2	-	-
TGTGCCAGCAGTTTAGTCCGACAGGGAGCAGGCTACGAGCAGTACTTC	CASSLVRQGAGYEQYF	TRBV28	TRBJ2-7	-	TRBD1
TGTGCCAGCAGCCCTCCGGCATATGAAAAACTGTTTTTT	CASSPPAYEKLFF	TRBV28	TRBJ1-4	-	-
TGTGCCAGCAGAATTCCGGGGACTAGCGGCGAGCAGTACTTC	CASRIPGTSGEQYF	TRBV2	TRBJ2-7	-	TRBD2
TGTGCCACCAGCGTGCAGTTGGGTGGTTTGGGGGAGCTGTTTTTT	CATSVQLGGLGELFF	TRBV15	TRBJ2-2	-	-
TGTGCCAGCTCACCTTCCTCGCCCAATGAGCAGTTCTTC	CASSPSSPNEQFF	TRBV18	TRBJ2-1	once	-
TGTGCCAGCAGCCCAAGACAGGCCATGAACACTGAAGCTTTCTTT	CASSPRQAMNTEAFF	TRBV11-3	TRBJ1-1	-	-
TGTGCCAGCGCGGGACAGGGGGAGACCCAGTACTTC	CASAGQGETQYF	TRBV6-1	TRBJ2-5	-	TRBD1
TGTGCCAGCAGTGAATCCCTAGCGGGAGGAGGCAATGAGCAGTTCTTC	CASSESLAGGGNEQFF	TRBV2	TRBJ2-1	-	TRBD2
TGTGCCAGCAGTGCGGGGACAGGGGGCAAGTACGAGCAGTACTTC	CASSAGTGGKYEQYF	TRBV6-4	TRBJ2-7	-	TRBD1
TGTGCCAGCAGTTTAGTGGGGCCCCCTGGCGAGCAGTACTTC	CASSLVGPPGEQYF	TRBV27	TRBJ2-7	-	-
TGTGCCAGCTCACCACCGAGTGCTAGCACAGATACGCAGTATTTT	CASSPPSASTDTQYF	TRBV18	TRBJ2-3	-	-
TGTGCCAGCAGCTTGCCAGGTACGAACTATGGCTACACCTTC	CASSLPGTNYGYTF	TRBV5-6	TRBJ1-2	-	-
TGTGCCAGTAGTCCTCGCAGAGGGAATGAAAAACTGTTTTTT	CASSPRRGNEKLFF	TRBV19	TRBJ1-4	few	-
TGTGCCAGCAGTTACCTACCGACAGGGGACTATGGCTACACCTTC	CASSYLPTGDYGYTF	TRBV6-5	TRBJ1-2	-	TRBD1
TGTGCCAGCAGTTTCACTAGCGGGAGCCTCGGCGAGCAGTACTTC	CASSFTSGSLGEQYF	TRBV7-9	TRBJ2-7	-	TRBD2
TGTGCCAGCAGCTTCCTCAGCTCGGGCGGGGGAAACACAGATACGCAGTATTTT	CASSFLSSGGGNTDTQYF	TRBV7-2	TRBJ2-3	-	TRBD2
TGTGCCAGCAGTAGACAGCACCTCTCTGGAAACACCATATATTTT	CASSRQHLSGNTIYF	TRBV28	TRBJ1-3	-	-
TGTGCCGCGGGAGCCGGGGAGCTGTTTTTT	CAAGAGELFF	TRBV19	TRBJ2-2	-	TRBD2
TGTGCCTGGGCTCAAGGGGCCAACGTCCTGACTTTC	CAWAQGANVLTF	TRBV30	TRBJ2-6	-	-
TGTGCCAGCTCACGTATAGGGGGCTTTGGTCAGCCCCAGCATTTT	CASSRIGGFGQPQHF	TRBV18	TRBJ1-5	-	TRBD1
TGTGCCAGCAGCTGGACAGGGAGGTACGAGCAGTACTTC	CASSWTGRYEQYF	TRBV2	TRBJ2-7	-	TRBD1
TGTGCCAGCAGTGAAGCGCCGGAATCGCAAGGCTACACCTTC	CASSEAPESQGYTF	TRBV6-1	TRBJ1-2	-	-
TGCGCCAGCAGCCCGGGACTGCTTAATGAAAAACTGTTTTTT	CASSPGLLNEKLFF	TRBV5-1	TRBJ1-4	few	-
TGTGCCAGCTCACCGGGTAGCTCTGGAAACACCATATATTTT	CASSPGSSGNTIYF	TRBV18	TRBJ1-3	-	-
TGTGCCAGCAGTGACTCTAGCGGGGGGCCAGATACGCAGTATTTT	CASSDSSGGPDTQYF	TRBV6-4	TRBJ2-3	-	TRBD2
TGCAGCGCTGTTTTGCGGGTCAGTGGGGAGCTGTTTTTT	CSAVLRVSGELFF	TRBV29-1	TRBJ2-2	-	-
TGTGCCAGTGGGACTAGCGGGGGGGCCGAGCAGTTCTTC	CASGTSGGAEQFF	TRBV6-1	TRBJ2-1	-	TRBD2
TGCAGCGTCAAGGGACAGAACATGAACACTGAAGCTTTCTTT	CSVKGQNMNTEAFF	TRBV29-1	TRBJ1-1	-	TRBD1
TGTGCCAGCAGCTTGGTTCTTCCTGGGGCCAACGTCCTGACTTTC	CASSLVLPGANVLTF	TRBV5-8	TRBJ2-6	-	-
TGCGCCAGCAGCCCGAGGACAGGGAGGGACACTGAAGCTTTCTTT	CASSPRTGRDTEAFF	TRBV5-1	TRBJ1-1	-	TRBD1
TGTGCCAGTCTCCTAGGGGGCACTGAAGCTTTCTTT	CASLLGGTEAFF	TRBV6-1	TRBJ1-1	-	-
TGTGCCAGCATCCTCGAGGGCAGGCCGAACACTGAAGCTTTCTTT	CASILEGRPNTEAFF	TRBV11-2	TRBJ1-1	-	-